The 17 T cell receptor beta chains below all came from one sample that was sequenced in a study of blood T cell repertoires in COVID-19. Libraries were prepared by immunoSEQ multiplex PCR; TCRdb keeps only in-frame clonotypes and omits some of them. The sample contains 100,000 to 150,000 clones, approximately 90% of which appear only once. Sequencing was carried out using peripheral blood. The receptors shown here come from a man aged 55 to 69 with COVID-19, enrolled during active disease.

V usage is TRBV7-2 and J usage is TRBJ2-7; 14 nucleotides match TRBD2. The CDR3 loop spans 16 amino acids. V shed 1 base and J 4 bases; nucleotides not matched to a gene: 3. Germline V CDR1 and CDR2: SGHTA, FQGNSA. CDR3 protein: CASSLGGLAGVYEQYF. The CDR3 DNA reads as TGTGCCAGCAGCTTAGGGGGACTAGCGGGGGTGTACGAGCAGTACTTC.

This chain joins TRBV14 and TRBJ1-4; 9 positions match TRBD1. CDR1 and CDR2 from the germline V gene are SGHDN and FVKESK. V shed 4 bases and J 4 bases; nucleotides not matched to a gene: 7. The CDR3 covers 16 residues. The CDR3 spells CASSPGTGKGNEKLFF. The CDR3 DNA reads TGTGCCAGCAGCCCCGGGACAGGGAAGGGTAATGAAAAACTGTTTTTT.

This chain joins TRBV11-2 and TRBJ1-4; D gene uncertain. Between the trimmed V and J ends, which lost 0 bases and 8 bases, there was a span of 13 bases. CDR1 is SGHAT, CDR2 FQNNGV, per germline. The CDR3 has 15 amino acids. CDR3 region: CASSLDFQEGEKLFF. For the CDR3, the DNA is TGTGCCAGCAGCTTAGATTTCCAGGAGGGCGAAAAACTGTTTTTT.

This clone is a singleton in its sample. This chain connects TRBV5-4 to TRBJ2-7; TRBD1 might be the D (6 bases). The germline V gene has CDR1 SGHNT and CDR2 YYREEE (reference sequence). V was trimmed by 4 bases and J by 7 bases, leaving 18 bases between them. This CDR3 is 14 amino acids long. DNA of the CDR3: TGTGCCAGCAGCCCCACCCAGGGGTTCTGGGAGCAGTACTTC. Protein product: CASSPTQGFWEQYF.

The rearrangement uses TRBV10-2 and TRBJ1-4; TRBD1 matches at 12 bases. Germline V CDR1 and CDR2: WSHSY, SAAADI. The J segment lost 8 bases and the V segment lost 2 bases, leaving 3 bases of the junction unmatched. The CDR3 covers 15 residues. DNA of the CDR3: TGCGCCAGCAGTGAGGTTGGGACAGGGGGCGAAAAACTGTTTTTT. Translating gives CASSEVGTGGEKLFF.

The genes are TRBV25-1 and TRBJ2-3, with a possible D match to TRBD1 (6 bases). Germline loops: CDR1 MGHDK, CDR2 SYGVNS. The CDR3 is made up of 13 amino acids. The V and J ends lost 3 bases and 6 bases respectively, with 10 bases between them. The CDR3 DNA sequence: TGTGCCAGCAGTGACAGGGGCAAGGATACGCAGTATTTT. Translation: CASSDRGKDTQYF.

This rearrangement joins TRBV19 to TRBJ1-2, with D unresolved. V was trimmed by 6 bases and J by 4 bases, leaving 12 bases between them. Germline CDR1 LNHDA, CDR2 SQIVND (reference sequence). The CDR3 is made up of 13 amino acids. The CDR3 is CASRLGGSYGYTF. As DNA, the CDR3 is TGTGCCAGTAGATTGGGAGGGAGCTATGGCTACACCTTC.

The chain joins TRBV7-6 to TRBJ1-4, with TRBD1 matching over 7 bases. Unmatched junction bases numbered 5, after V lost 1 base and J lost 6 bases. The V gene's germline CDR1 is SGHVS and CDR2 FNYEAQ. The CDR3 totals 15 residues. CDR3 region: CASSLGRGPDEKLFF. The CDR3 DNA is TGTGCCAGCAGCTTAGGTAGGGGGCCAGATGAAAAACTGTTTTTT.

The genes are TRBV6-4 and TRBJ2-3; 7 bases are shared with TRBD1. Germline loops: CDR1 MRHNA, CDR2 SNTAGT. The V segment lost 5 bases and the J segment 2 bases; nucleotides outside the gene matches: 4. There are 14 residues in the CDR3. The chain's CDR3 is CASSLDRFTDTQYF. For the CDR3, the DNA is TGTGCCAGCAGTCTGGACAGGTTCACAGATACGCAGTATTTT.

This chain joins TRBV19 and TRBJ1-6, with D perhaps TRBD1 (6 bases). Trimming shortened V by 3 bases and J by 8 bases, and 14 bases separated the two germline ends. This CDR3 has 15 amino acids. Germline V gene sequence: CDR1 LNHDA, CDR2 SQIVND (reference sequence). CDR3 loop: CASSMYRARDSPLHF. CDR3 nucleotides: TGTGCCAGTAGTATGTACAGGGCGAGGGATTCACCCCTCCACTTT.

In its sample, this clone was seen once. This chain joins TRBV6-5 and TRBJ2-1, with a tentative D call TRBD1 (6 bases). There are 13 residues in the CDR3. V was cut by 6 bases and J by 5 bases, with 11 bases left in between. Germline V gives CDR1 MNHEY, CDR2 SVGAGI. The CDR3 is CASRVDSNNEQFF. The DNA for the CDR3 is TGTGCCAGCAGGGTGGACAGTAACAATGAGCAGTTCTTC.

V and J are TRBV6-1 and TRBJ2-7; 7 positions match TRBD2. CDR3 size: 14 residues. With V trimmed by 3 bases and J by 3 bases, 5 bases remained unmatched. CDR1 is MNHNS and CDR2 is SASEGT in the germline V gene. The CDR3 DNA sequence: TGTGCCAGCAGTGAGAAGGGAGGGGACTACGAGCAGTACTTC. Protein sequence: CASSEKGGDYEQYF.

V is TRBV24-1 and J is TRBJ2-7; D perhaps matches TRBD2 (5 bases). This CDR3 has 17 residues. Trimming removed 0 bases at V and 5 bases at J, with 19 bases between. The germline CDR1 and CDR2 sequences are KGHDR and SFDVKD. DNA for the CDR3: TGTGCCACCAGTGATTTGCAAAAGTGGGCGGGTTCGGACGAGCAGTACTTC. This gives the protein CATSDLQKWAGSDEQYF.

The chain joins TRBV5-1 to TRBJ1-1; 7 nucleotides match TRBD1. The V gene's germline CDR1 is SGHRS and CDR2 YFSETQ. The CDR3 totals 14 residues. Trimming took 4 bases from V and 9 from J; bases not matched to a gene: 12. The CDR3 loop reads CASSPTRTGGQAFF. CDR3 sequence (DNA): TGCGCCAGCAGCCCGACACGGACAGGAGGTCAAGCTTTCTTT.

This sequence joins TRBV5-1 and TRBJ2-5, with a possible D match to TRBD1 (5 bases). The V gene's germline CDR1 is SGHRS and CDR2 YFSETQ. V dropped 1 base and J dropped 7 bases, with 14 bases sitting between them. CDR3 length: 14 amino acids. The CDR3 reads CASSLITGGLTQYF. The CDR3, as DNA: TGCGCCAGCAGCTTGATCACAGGCGGTTTGACCCAGTACTTC.

The CDR3 nucleotides are TGTGCCAGCAGCCAACGGGACAGACGACGGGCCTACAATGAGCAGTTCTTC. Encoded protein: CASSQRDRRRAYNEQFF. The gene calls are TRBV3-1 (or the pseudogene TRBV3-2) and TRBJ2-1, with TRBD1 identical over 7 bases. Losses at the gene ends were 2 bases for V and 2 bases for J; bases not matched to a gene: 9. The germline gives CDR1 LGHDT, CDR2 YNNKEL (reference sequence). The CDR3 runs to 17 residues.

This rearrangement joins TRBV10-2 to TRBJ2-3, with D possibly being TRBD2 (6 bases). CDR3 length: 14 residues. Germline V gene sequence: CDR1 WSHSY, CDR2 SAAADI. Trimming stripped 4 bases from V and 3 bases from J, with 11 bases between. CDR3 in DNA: TGCGCCAGCAGTGTTGCGGGGTATACAGATACGCAGTATTTT. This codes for CASSVAGYTDTQYF.